This T cell receptor beta chain was retrieved from a study of cytomegalovirus exposure and HLA in healthy donors. Findings and caveats of the study: Reports showed the classifier diagnosing cytomegalovirus status with high specificity and sensitivity. The study put 150 or so TCR beta chains on its list as cytomegalovirus-associated.

As regards this clone: Its antigen is currently unknown.

The V gene's germline CDR1 is SGHVS and CDR2 FQNEAQ. Trimming left V 1 base short and J 3 bases short, with 7 bases between. The CDR3 loop spans 13 amino acids. Both 60 Vbeta primers and 13 Jbeta primers went into the PCR. Profiled with immunoSEQ multiplex PCR; TCRdb holds only in-frame clones, not every one. Found here are approximately 180,000 clones, about 80% of them singletons; the top ten hold 4.8%. The chain employs TRBV7-8 and TRBJ2-7; D is unresolved. The source material was PBMCs. The TCR comes from a man between 18 and 29 years old in good health and CMV-seronegative. CDR3 bases: TGTGCCAGCAGCTTAGGGCAGATCTACGAGCAGTACTTC. It encodes CASSLGQIYEQYF. Drawing the rest from reference TRBV7-8 and TRBJ2-7, the complete variable domain is GAGVSQSPRYKVAKRGQDVALRCDPISGHVSLFWYQQALGQGPEFLTYFQNEAQLDKSGLPSDRFFAERPEGSVSTLKIQRTQQEDSAVYLCASSLGQIYEQYFGPGTRLTVT.